This note documents a single T cell receptor beta chain sequence. Which antigen it targets is not known. No base quality values were provided; no much bigger clone lies one nucleotide off. The data were taken from a study of blood T cell repertoires in COVID-19 (dated by TCRdb to 2020 to 2022). In the study overall: The collaborator samples originated in the United States, Italy and Spain and spanned the acute and convalescent phases of COVID-19. The prospective study material was composed of cDNA or gDNA derived from T cells, B-cell-depleted T cells, or PBMCs. The dataset comprised deeply sampled blood TCRbeta repertoires from subjects exposed to, actively infected with, or recovered from COVID-19. The repertoires were released in a freely available public database intended as a resource for research on the immune response to SARS-CoV-2. Samples came from the ongoing ImmuneRACE study (first 160 participants) plus 1,254 subjects from 6 global collaborators. Nearly every sample came with metadata listing a de-identified subject ID, COVID-19 status, age in years and sex. Where available, HLA class I and class II types were taken from metadata supplied by the sample provider and were not determined by assay-based typing.

The collaborating institutions used their own protocols to collect whole blood in K2EDTA tubes. Collaborator samples were shipped for TCRbeta analysis as frozen whole blood, isolated PBMCs, or DNA extracted from either sample type. The study at large found these results: Clinical and demographic metadata were provided uncurated, with the amount varying by source and participant.

V was cut back by 3 bases and J by 0 bases, leaving a gap of 5 bases between them. There are 13 amino acids in the CDR3, from cysteine to phenylalanine inclusive. This entry keeps only the CDR3 DNA: 39 bases, framed from base 1. Reading the germline V gene (reference sequence) gives CDR1 WNHNN and CDR2 SYGVQD. The immunoSEQ Assay, a bias-controlled multiplex PCR, was used to amplify TCRbeta CDR3 regions from genomic DNA. Per the source publication's procedure: The number of nucleated cells in each sample was estimated from the amplification of reference gene primers within the assay. Sequence reads were collapsed and filtered to measure the absolute abundance of every unique TCRbeta CDR3 rearrangement. For each sample, productive Simpson clonality was calculated by taking the square root of Simpson's diversity index across productive rearrangements. This immuneACCESS table, as held by TCRdb, lists in-frame sequences with V and J called but not all clones. Of the missing ones, under half trace to an unresolved V gene in checked studies; the others have no known cause. The V and J calls and clone size are taken from that table; D and trimming were inferred from the DNA. In all, the sample holds just over 95,000 clones, and around 80% of those were seen once. 15% to 20% of the sample is in the top ten clones.

The chain is made from TRBV10-1 and TRBJ1-2, with a tentative D gene TRBD1 over 5 matching bases. Material for sequencing was peripheral blood. The receptor's source is an elderly man with acute or convalescent COVID-19. The nucleotide sequence is TGCGCCAGCAGTGAAGGGGCTAACTATGGCTACACCTTC. Translated, it reads CASSEGANYGYTF.